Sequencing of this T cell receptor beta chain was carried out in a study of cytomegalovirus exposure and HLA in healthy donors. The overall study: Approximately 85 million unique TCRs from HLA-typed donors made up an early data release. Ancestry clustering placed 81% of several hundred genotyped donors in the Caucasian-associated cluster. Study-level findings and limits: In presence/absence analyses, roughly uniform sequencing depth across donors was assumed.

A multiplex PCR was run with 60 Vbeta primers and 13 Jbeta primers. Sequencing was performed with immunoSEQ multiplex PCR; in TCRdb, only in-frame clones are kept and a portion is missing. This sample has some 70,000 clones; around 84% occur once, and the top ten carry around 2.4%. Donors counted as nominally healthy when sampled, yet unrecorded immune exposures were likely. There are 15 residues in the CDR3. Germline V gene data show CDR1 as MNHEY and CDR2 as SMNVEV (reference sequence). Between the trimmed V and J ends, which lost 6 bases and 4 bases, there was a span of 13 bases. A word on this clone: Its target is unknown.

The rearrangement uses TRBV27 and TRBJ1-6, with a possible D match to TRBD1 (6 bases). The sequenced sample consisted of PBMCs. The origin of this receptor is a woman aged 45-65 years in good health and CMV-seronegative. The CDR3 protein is CASRRDTKYNSPLHF. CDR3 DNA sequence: TGTGCCAGCAGAAGGGACACGAAATATAATTCACCCCTCCACTTT.